Below, one T cell receptor beta chain is given with its context. The V segment lost 5 bases and the J segment 7 bases; nucleotides outside the gene matches: 11. Germline CDR1 SGHVS, CDR2 FQNEAQ. This CDR3 region has 15 residues. This record belongs to a study of blood T cell repertoires in COVID-19. Study-level information: Material from acute and convalescent COVID-19 was sourced from the United States, Italy and Spain.

Using immunoSEQ multiplex PCR, the repertoire was profiled, and TCRdb retains in-frame clones only, with some absent. The table shows about 300,000 clones, with around 86% occurring only once. All enrollees were roughly 18 to 90 years old and from fewer than 25 US areas. Recovered status in Cohort 3 required two negative PCRs, clearance, or symptom resolution. The TCR sequence derives from a young man who had recovered from COVID-19. The sample was PBMCs or T cells enriched from blood (not recorded which). This chain uses TRBV7-8 with TRBJ2-7; 10 nucleotides align to TRBD1. The CDR3 DNA sequence: TGTGCCAGCAGCCGAGACGGGACAGGGGTGAGGGAGCAGTACTTC. Its protein is CASSRDGTGVREQYF.